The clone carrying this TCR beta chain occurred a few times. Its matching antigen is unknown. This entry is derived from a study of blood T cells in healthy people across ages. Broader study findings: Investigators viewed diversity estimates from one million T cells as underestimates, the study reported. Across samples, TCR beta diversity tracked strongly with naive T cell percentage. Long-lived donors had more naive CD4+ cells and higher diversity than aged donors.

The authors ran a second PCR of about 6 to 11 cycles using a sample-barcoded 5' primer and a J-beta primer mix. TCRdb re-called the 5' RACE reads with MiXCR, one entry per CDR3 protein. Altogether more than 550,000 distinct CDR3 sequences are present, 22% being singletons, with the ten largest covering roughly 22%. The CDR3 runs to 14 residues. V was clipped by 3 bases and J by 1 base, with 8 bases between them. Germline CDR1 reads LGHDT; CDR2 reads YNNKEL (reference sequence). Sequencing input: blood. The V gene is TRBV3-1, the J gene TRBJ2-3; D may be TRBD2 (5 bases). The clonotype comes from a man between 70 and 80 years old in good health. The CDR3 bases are TGTGCCAGCAGCCAGGGAGTGGGCACAGATACGCAGTATTTT. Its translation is CASSQGVGTDTQYF.